This passage covers 29 T cell receptor beta chains from one sample sequenced in a study of low-dose radiotherapy and immunotherapy resistance in tumors. Alpha- and beta-chain coverage of first-strand cDNA came from TRAV- and TRBV-specific primers. It was with a constant-region primer and a V-primer adapter that TCRs were amplified over roughly 18 PCR cycles. MiXCR was run by TCRdb on the reads, yielding one entry per CDR3 protein. The repertoire holds around 65,000 distinct CDR3 sequences, with roughly 29% as singletons. Indicated time point: before trial treatment. The material was PBMCs, obtained before treatment. The receptors derive from a male donor with rectosigmoid adenocarcinoma.

The sample holds many counts of this clonotype. The rearrangement joins TRBV13 to TRBJ2-1; D is undetermined. Germline V gives CDR1 PRHDT, CDR2 FYEKMQ (reference sequence). Trimming took 0 bases from V and 9 from J, leaving 15 bases between them. This CDR3 region has 15 residues. CDR3: CASSLGWLAQPEQFF. CDR3 DNA: TGTGCCAGCAGCTTAGGCTGGTTAGCCCAGCCTGAGCAGTTCTTC.

To note about this clonotype: A far larger clone is off by one base, so a read error is likely. The rearrangement links TRBV5-3 to TRBJ2-7; D might be TRBD1 or TRBD2, each matching 5 bases. TRBV5-3 is identified as an open reading frame with a role that is uncertain. This CDR3 is built from 14 residues. As DNA, the CDR3 is TGTGCCAGCAGCCCCGTCGAGGGGATCTACGTGCAGTACTTC. Encoded protein: CASSPVEGIYVQYF.

This clonotype was observed many times. The chain carries TRBV4-3 and TRBJ2-5; maybe TRBD2 (7 bases). The V gene lost 4 bases and the J gene lost 5 bases, with 17 bases spanning the gap. Germline CDR1 is LGHNA and CDR2 is YSLEER. This CDR3 contains 15 residues. The CDR3, as DNA: TGCGCCAGCAGCCCCGACGGGGGGCCCCGGGAGACCCAGTACTTC. Translating gives CASSPDGGPRETQYF.

In this sample, this clonotype turned up many times. The V call is TRBV13, the J call TRBJ1-5; the match to TRBD1 covers 9 bases. Germline V lookup: CDR1 PRHDT, CDR2 FYEKMQ (reference sequence). Trimming removed 4 bases from V and 7 bases from J; junction bases left unmatched: 11. The CDR3 extends over 16 amino acids. CDR3 sequence reads: CASSSQTGGRLQPQHF. CDR3 sequence (DNA): TGTGCCAGCAGCTCGCAGACAGGGGGGCGTTTGCAGCCCCAGCATTTT.

The sample holds many counts of this clonotype. The genes are TRBV5-1 and TRBJ2-1, with 10 positions matching TRBD2. The germline V gene has CDR1 SGHRS and CDR2 YFSETQ. The CDR3 has 18 residues. The junction had 7 bases not matched to a gene; V was cut back by 0 bases and J by 1 base. The CDR3 sequence is CASSLGLAGAGSYNEQFF. Here the CDR3 DNA reads TGCGCCAGCAGCTTGGGTCTAGCGGGGGCGGGATCCTACAATGAGCAGTTCTTC.

In its sample, this clonotype was seen many times. The chain links TRBV9 to TRBJ2-1, with 9 positions matching TRBD2. V lost 4 bases and J lost 0; bases outside the gene matches: 5. In germline, CDR1 is SGDLS, CDR2 YYNGEE. CDR3 length: 16 amino acids. This CDR3 is CASSPRSGSSYNEQFF. DNA of the CDR3: TGTGCCAGCAGCCCGCGTAGCGGGAGCTCCTACAATGAGCAGTTCTTC.

The chain links TRBV9 to TRBJ2-3; D is undetermined. Trimming removed 0 bases at V and 0 bases at J, with 11 bases between. This CDR3 is 16 amino acids long. Germline CDR1 is SGDLS and CDR2 is YYNGEE. The CDR3 loop is CASSVGHDSSTDTQYF. The CDR3 nucleotides read TGTGCCAGCAGCGTAGGACACGACTCTAGCACAGATACGCAGTATTTT.

V gene TRBV28 combines with J gene TRBJ1-1; the D gene is possibly TRBD1 (6 bases). Trimming removed 10 bases at V and 4 bases at J, with 19 bases between. The germline CDR1 and CDR2 sequences are MDHEN and SYDVKM. The length of the CDR3 is 14 residues. The CDR3 DNA reads TGTGCCACCGTCGGGGGAGGGGGGAGCACTGAAGCTTTCTTT. Its protein is CATVGGGGSTEAFF.

This clonotype came up many times. The V and J genes are TRBV13 and TRBJ2-7; 9 bases agree with TRBD1. CDR3 length equals 15 residues. Germline V gives CDR1 PRHDT, CDR2 FYEKMQ (reference sequence). V shed 10 bases and J 1 base; nucleotides not matched to a gene: 11. The CDR3 loop is CATSAGTGSSYEQYF. The CDR3 DNA is TGTGCCACCTCTGCCGGGACAGGGTCTTCCTACGAGCAGTACTTC. The whole variable domain, remainder taken from reference TRBV13 and TRBJ2-7, is AAGVIQSPRHLIKEKRETATLKCYPIPRHDTVYWYQQGPGQDPQFLISFYEKMQSDKGSIPDRFSAQQFSDYHSELNMSSLELGDSALYFCATSAGTGSSYEQYFGPGTRLTVT.

The chain couples TRBV28 to TRBJ2-5; a weak D match, TRBD2 (6 bases). Trimming took 6 bases from V and 5 from J, leaving 16 bases between them. CDR3 size: 14 residues. The germline CDR1 and CDR2 sequences are MDHEN and SYDVKM. Here the CDR3 reads CASSPALARETQYF. CDR3 DNA: TGTGCCAGCAGCCCGGCTCTAGCGCGGGAGACCCAGTACTTC. The full variable domain, its missing parts supplied by reference TRBV28 and TRBJ2-5, is DVKVTQSSRYLVKRTGEKVFLECVQDMDHENMFWYRQDPGLGLRLIYFSYDVKMKEKGDIPEGYSVSREKKERFSLILESASTNQTSMYLCASSPALARETQYFGPGTRLLVL.

This clonotype came up a few times. This chain links TRBV29-1 with TRBJ1-2, with TRBD1 matching 10 bases. The CDR3 loop spans 13 amino acids. From germline, CDR1 is SQVTM and CDR2 ANQGSEA. J was trimmed by 4 bases and V by 3 bases; bases with no gene match: 2. The chain's CDR3 is CSVEDRGSYGYTF. Written as DNA, the CDR3 is TGCAGCGTTGAGGACAGGGGGAGCTATGGCTACACCTTC.

This rearrangement joins TRBV4-1 to TRBJ2-1, with 9 bases aligning to TRBD2. V was pared by 0 bases and J by 0 bases, with 9 bases of the junction left unmatched. The CDR3 is made up of 19 amino acids. Looked up from germline, CDR1 is MGHRA and CDR2 is YSYEKL. The CDR3 nucleotides read TGCGCCAGCAGCCAAGACAGGCTAGCGGGGCCGAGCTCCTACAATGAGCAGTTCTTC. Its protein is CASSQDRLAGPSSYNEQFF.

There are many counts of this clonotype. The CDR3 bases are TGTGCCACCAGCAGGATTAATCAGCCCCAGCATTTT. Protein: CATSRINQPQHF. This chain joins TRBV15 and TRBJ1-5; D is undetermined. The CDR3 runs 12 residues. The ends were cut back, 3 bases at V and 4 bases at J, with 4 bases in the middle. Germline CDR1 is LNHNV and CDR2 is YYDKDF (reference sequence).

This clonotype was seen ten or more times. The J gene is TRBJ2-5, the V gene TRBV6-6; the D gene is possibly TRBD2 (5 bases). Per germline, CDR1 MNHNY and CDR2 SVGAGI (reference sequence). Trimming left V 8 bases short and J 5 bases short, with 15 bases between. This CDR3 region has 13 residues. CDR3 protein: CASRPVGEETQYF. CDR3 sequence (DNA): TGTGCCAGCCGCCCGGTGGGAGAGGAGACCCAGTACTTC.

This clonotype showed up many times. J is TRBJ2-7 and V is TRBV26; TRBD1, as called in the table, went unchecked against the DNA. TRBV26 counts as a pseudogene. CDR3 length: 14 residues. The CDR3 loop is CASGNRGIPYEQYF. CDR3 sequence (DNA): TGTGCCAGCGGTAACAGGGGGATCCCCTACGAGCAGTACTTC.

Comment on this clonotype: A far larger clone is a single base away, which makes a read error likely. The chain employs TRBV10-3 and TRBJ2-3; TRBD1 matches at 8 bases. This CDR3 is 16 amino acids long. In germline, CDR1 is ENHRY, CDR2 SYGVKD. DNA for the CDR3: TGTGCCAGCAGTGGAACCAGGACAGGGTCCAGGGATACGCAGTATTTT. It specifies CASSGTRTGSRDTQYF.

This clonotype was seen at least ten times. The gene calls are TRBV2 and TRBJ1-1; D is uncertain. Germline CDR1 is SNHLY and CDR2 is FYNNEI. This CDR3 has 11 amino acids. Trimming removed 6 bases from V and 5 bases from J, with 7 bases in between. Here the CDR3 DNA reads TGTGCCAGCAGAAGGGAGACTGAAGCTTTCTTT. As protein: CASRRETEAFF. Using reference TRBV2 and TRBJ1-1 for the parts outside the CDR3, the full variable domain is EPEVTQTPSHQVTQMGQEVILRCVPISNHLYFYWYRQILGQKVEFLVSFYNNEISEKSEIFDDQFSVERPDGSNFTLKIRSTKLEDSAMYFCASRRETEAFFGQGTRLTVV.

This clonotype has just a few counts. The chain couples TRBV7-3 to TRBJ2-1, with D uncertain. This CDR3 region has 15 residues. V was cut by 4 bases and J by 5 bases, with 15 bases left in between. Per the germline V gene, CDR1 is SGHTA and CDR2 is FQGTGA. The CDR3 DNA is TGTGCCAGCAGCTACCCCCTCGGCGGTAACAATGAGCAGTTCTTC. Translating it yields CASSYPLGGNNEQFF.

In regard to this clonotype: One end of the junction does not line up with germline, which may come from a read error. This chain connects TRBV5-3 to TRBJ2-7; D gene ambiguous. TRBV5-3 is filed as an ORF, its function uncertain. CDR3 length: 12 amino acids. The CDR3 coding sequence is TGTGCCAGCAGCTTGATGGTCGGCGAGCAGTACTTC. It translates to CASSLMVGEQYF.

This clonotype came up many times. J is TRBJ2-1 and V is TRBV20-1, with a weak D call TRBD2 (6 bases). Germline CDR1 and CDR2: DFQATT and SNEGSKA (reference sequence). Trimming shortened V by 1 base and J by 9 bases, and 16 bases separated the two germline ends. This CDR3 spans 14 amino acids. This CDR3 is CSARVGVLALEQFF. As DNA, the CDR3 is TGCAGTGCTAGAGTGGGGGTCCTAGCGCTTGAGCAGTTCTTC.

The chain employs TRBV5-1 and TRBJ2-2; 9 nucleotides agree with TRBD2. Per the germline V gene, CDR1 is SGHRS and CDR2 is YFSETQ. The CDR3 has 18 amino acids. V lost 4 bases to trimming and J lost 6 bases; unmatched junction nucleotides: 16. CDR3: CASSPRFFSGSGSGELFF. CDR3 DNA sequence: TGCGCCAGCAGCCCCCGTTTTTTTAGCGGGAGTGGCTCCGGGGAGCTGTTTTTT.

As to this clonotype: This may arise from a read error, as a much more abundant clone is one base away. CDR3 sequence (DNA): TGTGCCAGCAGCTCAGCCGTGAGGAGCTATGGAAACACCATATATTTT. Its protein product is CASSSAVRSYGNTIYF. The chain is built from TRBV7-2 and TRBJ1-3; D remains ambiguous. CDR1 and CDR2 from the germline V gene are SGHTA and FQGNSA. The CDR3 is 16 residues long. Trimming took 4 bases from V and 3 from J, leaving 16 bases between them. Together with reference TRBV7-2 and TRBJ1-3, the CDR3 gives the full variable domain: GAGVSQSPSNKVTEKGKDVELRCDPISGHTALYWYRQSLGQGLEFLIYFQGNSAPDKSGLPSDRFSAERTGGSVSTLTIQRTQQEDSAVYLCASSSAVRSYGNTIYFGEGSWLTVV.

This clonotype was observed many times. The chain employs TRBV7-2 and TRBJ2-7; 12 bases agree with TRBD2. Germline CDR1 SGHTA, CDR2 FQGNSA. The V gene end was trimmed by 5 bases and the J gene end by 0 bases; junction bases not matched to a gene: 11. The CDR3 is 18 residues long. As DNA, the CDR3 is TGTGCCAGCAGCCTCCGGGCAGGACTAGCGGGGTCCTCCTACGAGCAGTACTTC. Its translation: CASSLRAGLAGSSYEQYF.

A few counts support this clonotype. The chain employs TRBV10-2 and TRBJ2-2; D tentatively reads TRBD1 or TRBD2 (5 bases each). This CDR3 is 16 amino acids long. V dropped 4 bases and J dropped 5 bases, with 17 bases sitting between them. Germline V gene sequence: CDR1 WSHSY, CDR2 SAAADI. CDR3 in DNA: TGCGCCAGCAGTGGGGCCGAGGGGTCAGGGACCGGGGAGCTGTTTTTT. Protein sequence: CASSGAEGSGTGELFF.

At least ten counts were recorded for this clonotype. The chain combines TRBV6-1 with TRBJ2-2, with D uncertain. The V gene's germline CDR1 is MNHNS and CDR2 SASEGT. Trimming took 5 bases from V and 7 from J, leaving 8 bases between them. CDR3 length: 12 residues. The CDR3 region has the DNA TGTGCCAGCAGTTCGGACGGCGGGGAGCTGTTTTTT. This codes for CASSSDGGELFF.

This clonotype was seen repeatedly, ten times or more. This rearrangement joins TRBV7-3 to TRBJ2-5; D is perhaps TRBD1 or TRBD2 (7 bases each). Trimming stripped 5 bases from V and 1 base from J, with 17 bases between. CDR3 length: 16 residues. Germline V gene sequence: CDR1 SGHTA, CDR2 FQGTGA. The CDR3: CASSQGGGVGQETQYF. CDR3 sequence (DNA): TGTGCCAGCAGCCAGGGGGGGGGAGTGGGCCAAGAGACCCAGTACTTC. Looking up the rest from reference TRBV7-3 and TRBJ2-5 gives the full variable domain: GAGVSQTPSNKVTEKGKYVELRCDPISGHTALYWYRQSLGQGPEFLIYFQGTGAADDSGLPNDRFFAVRPEGSVSTLKIQRTERGDSAVYLCASSQGGGVGQETQYFGPGTRLLVL.

This clonotype was observed many times. CDR3 nucleotides: TGTGCCAGCAGCCGTACAGGGGGCGGCACTGAAGCTTTCTTT. The encoded protein is CASSRTGGGTEAFF. This chain connects TRBV7-2 to TRBJ1-1; 9 nucleotides align to TRBD1. The V gene's germline CDR1 is SGHTA and CDR2 FQGNSA. The CDR3 totals 14 residues. V was clipped by 5 bases and J by 4 bases; unmatched bases: 5. The whole variable domain, filled in from reference TRBV7-2 and TRBJ1-1, reads GAGVSQSPSNKVTEKGKDVELRCDPISGHTALYWYRQSLGQGLEFLIYFQGNSAPDKSGLPSDRFSAERTGGSVSTLTIQRTQQEDSAVYLCASSRTGGGTEAFFGQGTRLTVV.

The V gene is TRBV4-3, the J gene TRBJ2-2, with 10 nucleotides matching TRBD2. The V and J ends lost 4 bases and 2 bases, in that order; junction bases with no gene match: 7. The CDR3 extends over 17 amino acids. From germline, CDR1 is LGHNA and CDR2 YSLEER. CDR3 in DNA: TGCGCCAGCAGCCGCCGGCTAGCGGGAGTCAACACCGGGGAGCTGTTTTTT. Translation gives CASSRRLAGVNTGELFF.

This clonotype was detected ten times or more. This chain's CDR3 is CASSTTSGAGDEQFF. The CDR3 DNA sequence: TGTGCCAGCAGCACGACTAGCGGGGCGGGAGATGAGCAGTTCTTC. The chain employs TRBV7-2 and TRBJ2-1, with 11 bases lining up with TRBD2. Germline trimming cut 5 bases from V and 8 bases from J; bases unmatched to any gene: 8. The CDR3 sequence is 15 residues long. CDR1 SGHTA and CDR2 FQGNSA come from the germline V gene.